The present entry profiles one T cell receptor (beta chain) with its context. No antigen is known for it. A junction boundary mismatches the germline segment, possibly from a read error. The sample originates from a study of cytotoxic CD8 clonotypes in ibrutinib-treated CLL. The germline CDR1 and CDR2 sequences are LNHDA and SQIVND (reference sequence). The CDR3 contains 15 residues. TCRdb keeps only in-frame clones here, not all; method: immunoSEQ multiplex PCR. Seen here are approximately 280,000 clones, around 77% observed once, and the top ten hold about 5.7%. The study, taken as a whole, reports: The public clonotypes identified were infrequent and showed contraction or stability on treatment. Patients had baseline clonality above age-matched healthy donors, and this clonality moved with circulating CD8+ T-cell counts.

This specimen consisted of PBMCs, obtained at disease progression, from a patient treated with ibrutinib. The chain uses TRBV19 and TRBJ2-1, with 12 bases matching TRBD1. The TCR originated in a human donor with chronic lymphocytic leukemia. CDR3 residues: CASSTGTGGYDEQFF. CDR3 coding DNA: TGTGCCAGTAGTACAGGGACAGGGGGCTACGATGAGCAGTTCTTC.